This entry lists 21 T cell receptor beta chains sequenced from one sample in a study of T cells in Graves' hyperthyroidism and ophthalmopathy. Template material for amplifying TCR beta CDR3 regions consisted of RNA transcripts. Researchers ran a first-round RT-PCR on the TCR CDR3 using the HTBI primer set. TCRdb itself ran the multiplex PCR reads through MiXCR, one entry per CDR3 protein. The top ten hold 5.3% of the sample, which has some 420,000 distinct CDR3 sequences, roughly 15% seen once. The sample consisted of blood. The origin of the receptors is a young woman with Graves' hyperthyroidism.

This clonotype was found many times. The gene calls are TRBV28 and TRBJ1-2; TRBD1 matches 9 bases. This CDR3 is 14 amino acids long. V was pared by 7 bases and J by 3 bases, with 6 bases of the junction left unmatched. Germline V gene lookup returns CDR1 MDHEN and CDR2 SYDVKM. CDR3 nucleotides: TGTGCCAGCAATGGACAGGGGCAGTACTATGGCTACACCTTC. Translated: CASNGQGQYYGYTF.

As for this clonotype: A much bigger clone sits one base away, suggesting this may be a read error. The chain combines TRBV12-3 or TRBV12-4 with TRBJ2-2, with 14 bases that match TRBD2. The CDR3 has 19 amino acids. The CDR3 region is CACSTHPGLAGEFSGELFF. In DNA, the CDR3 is TGTGCCTGCAGTACCCATCCGGGACTAGCGGGAGAATTCTCCGGGGAGCTGTTTTTT.

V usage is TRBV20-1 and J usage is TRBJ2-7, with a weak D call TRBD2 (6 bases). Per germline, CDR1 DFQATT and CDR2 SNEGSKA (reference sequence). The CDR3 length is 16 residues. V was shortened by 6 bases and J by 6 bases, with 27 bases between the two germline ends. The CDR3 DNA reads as TGCAGTGCAGAGGGGCGTAGCGGACCCAGAGTGGGCGAGCAGTACTTC. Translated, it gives CSAEGRSGPRVGEQYF.

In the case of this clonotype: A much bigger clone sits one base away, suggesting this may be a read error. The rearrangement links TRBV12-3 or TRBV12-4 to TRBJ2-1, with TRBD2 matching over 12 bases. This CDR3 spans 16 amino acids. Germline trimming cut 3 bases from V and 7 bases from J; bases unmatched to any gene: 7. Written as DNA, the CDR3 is TGTGCCAGCAGTTTTGAAAGGACTAGCGGGATGAATGAGCAGTTCTTC. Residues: CASSFERTSGMNEQFF.

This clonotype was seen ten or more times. The DNA of the CDR3 is TGTGCCAGCAGCTTAGCGTTGGTGGAGGGCGGTGGTGAGCAGTTCTTC. Protein sequence: CASSLALVEGGGEQFF. The chain couples TRBV7-9 to TRBJ2-1, with a possible D match to TRBD2 (6 bases). This CDR3 is 16 amino acids long. Germline V gives CDR1 SEHNR, CDR2 FQNEAQ (reference sequence). With 0 bases removed from V and 9 bases from J, the gap between germline ends came to 18 bases.

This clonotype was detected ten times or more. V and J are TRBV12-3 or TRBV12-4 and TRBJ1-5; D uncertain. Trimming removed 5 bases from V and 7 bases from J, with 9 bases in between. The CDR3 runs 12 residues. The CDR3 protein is CASSLDFQPQHF. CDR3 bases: TGTGCCAGCAGTCTCGATTTCCAGCCCCAGCATTTT.

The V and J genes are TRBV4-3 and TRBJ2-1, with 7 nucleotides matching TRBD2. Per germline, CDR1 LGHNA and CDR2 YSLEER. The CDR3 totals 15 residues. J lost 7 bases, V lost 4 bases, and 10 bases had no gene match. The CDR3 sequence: CASSPVRTRDNEQFF. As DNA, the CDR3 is TGCGCCAGCAGCCCTGTGCGGACTAGGGATAATGAGCAGTTCTTC.

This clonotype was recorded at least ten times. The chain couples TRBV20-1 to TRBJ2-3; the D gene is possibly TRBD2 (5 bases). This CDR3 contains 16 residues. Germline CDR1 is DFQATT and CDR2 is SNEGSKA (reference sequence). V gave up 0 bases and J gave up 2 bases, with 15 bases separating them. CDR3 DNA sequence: TGCAGTGCTAGAGATCTCAAGCGGACGAACACAGATACGCAGTATTTT. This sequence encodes CSARDLKRTNTDTQYF.

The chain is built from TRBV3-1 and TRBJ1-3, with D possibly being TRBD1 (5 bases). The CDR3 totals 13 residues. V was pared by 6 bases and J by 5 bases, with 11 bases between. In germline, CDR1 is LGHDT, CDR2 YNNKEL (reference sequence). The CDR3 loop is CASRRTCRNTIYF. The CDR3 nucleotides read TGTGCCAGCAGGCGGACATGTCGAAACACCATATATTTT.

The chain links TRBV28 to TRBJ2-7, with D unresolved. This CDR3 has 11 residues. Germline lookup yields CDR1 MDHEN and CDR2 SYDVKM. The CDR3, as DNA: TGTATCACTATGAGCTCCTACGAGCAGTACTTC. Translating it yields CITMSSYEQYF.

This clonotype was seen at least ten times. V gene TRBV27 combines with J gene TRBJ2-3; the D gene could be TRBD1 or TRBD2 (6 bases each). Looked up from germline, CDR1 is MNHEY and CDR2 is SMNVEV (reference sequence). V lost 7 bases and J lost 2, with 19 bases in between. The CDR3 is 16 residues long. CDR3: CASNPNWGAYTDTQYF. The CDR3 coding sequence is TGTGCCAGCAATCCGAACTGGGGGGCATACACAGATACGCAGTATTTT.

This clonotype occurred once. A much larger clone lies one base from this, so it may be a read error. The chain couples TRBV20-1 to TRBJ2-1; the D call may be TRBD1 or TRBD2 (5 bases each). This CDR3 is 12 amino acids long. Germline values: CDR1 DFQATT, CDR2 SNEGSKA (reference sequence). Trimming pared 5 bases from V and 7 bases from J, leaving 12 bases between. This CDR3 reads CSAERGGNEQFF. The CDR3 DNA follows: TGCAGTGCTGAGAGGGGCGGAAATGAGCAGTTCTTC.

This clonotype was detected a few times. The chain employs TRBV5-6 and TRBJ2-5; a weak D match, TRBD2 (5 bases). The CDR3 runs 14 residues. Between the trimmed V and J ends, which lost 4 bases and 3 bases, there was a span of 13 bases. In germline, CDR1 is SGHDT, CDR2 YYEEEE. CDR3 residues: CASSRGGLEETQYF. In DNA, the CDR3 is TGTGCCAGCAGCCGAGGCGGGCTGGAAGAGACCCAGTACTTC.

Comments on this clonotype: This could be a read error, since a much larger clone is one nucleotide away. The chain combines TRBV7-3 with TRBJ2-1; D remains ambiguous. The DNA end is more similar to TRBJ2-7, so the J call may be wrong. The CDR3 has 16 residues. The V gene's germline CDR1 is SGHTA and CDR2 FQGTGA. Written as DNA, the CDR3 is TGTGCCAGCAGCTTAATGCCAGGCCAGGCCGACAATGAGCAGTACTTC. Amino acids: CASSLMPGQADNEQYF.

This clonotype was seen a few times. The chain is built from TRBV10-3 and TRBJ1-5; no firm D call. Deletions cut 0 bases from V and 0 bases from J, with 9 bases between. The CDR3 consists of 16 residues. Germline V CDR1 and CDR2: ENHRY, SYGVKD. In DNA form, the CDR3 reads TGTGCCATCAGTGAGTCGGACCGTTATAGCAATCAGCCCCAGCATTTT. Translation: CAISESDRYSNQPQHF.

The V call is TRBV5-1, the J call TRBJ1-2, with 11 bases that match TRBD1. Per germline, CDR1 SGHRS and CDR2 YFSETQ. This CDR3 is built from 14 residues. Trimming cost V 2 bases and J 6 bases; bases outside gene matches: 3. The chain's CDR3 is CASSFWTGGNGYTF. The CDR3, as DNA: TGCGCCAGCAGCTTCTGGACAGGGGGCAATGGCTACACCTTC.

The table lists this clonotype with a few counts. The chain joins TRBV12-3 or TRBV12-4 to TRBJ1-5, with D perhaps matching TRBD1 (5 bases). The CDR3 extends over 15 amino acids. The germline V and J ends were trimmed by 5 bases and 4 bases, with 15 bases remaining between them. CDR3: CASSLAGGDNQPQHF. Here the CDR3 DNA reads TGTGCCAGCAGTCTCGCTGGGGGAGATAATCAGCCCCAGCATTTT.

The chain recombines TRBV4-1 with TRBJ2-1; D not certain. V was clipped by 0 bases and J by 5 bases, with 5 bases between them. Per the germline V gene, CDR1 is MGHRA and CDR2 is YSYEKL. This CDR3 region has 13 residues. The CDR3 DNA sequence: TGCGCCAGCAGCCAAGAGCTGAACAATGAGCAGTTCTTC. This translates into CASSQELNNEQFF.

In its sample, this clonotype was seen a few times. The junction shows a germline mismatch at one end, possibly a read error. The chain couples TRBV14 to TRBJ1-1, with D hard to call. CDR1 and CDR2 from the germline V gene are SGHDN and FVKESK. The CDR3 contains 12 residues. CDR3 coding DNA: TGTGCCAGCAGCGAAGAGAACACTGAAGCTTTCTTT. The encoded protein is CASSEENTEAFF.

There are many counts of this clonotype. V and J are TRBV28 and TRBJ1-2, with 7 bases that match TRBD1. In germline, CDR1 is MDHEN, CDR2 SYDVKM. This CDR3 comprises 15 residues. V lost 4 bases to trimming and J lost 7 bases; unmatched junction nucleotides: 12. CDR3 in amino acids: CASSSPGGREGGYTF. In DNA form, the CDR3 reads TGTGCCAGCAGTTCCCCAGGGGGTAGGGAGGGTGGCTACACCTTC.

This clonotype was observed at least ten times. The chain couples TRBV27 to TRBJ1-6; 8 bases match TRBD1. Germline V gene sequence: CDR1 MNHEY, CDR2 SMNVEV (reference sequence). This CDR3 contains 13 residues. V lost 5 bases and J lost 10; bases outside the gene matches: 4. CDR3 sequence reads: CASSNRGNSPLHF. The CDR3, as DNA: TGTGCCAGCAGTAACAGGGGGAACTCACCCCTCCACTTT.